Below are 14 T cell receptor beta chains sequenced from a single sample in a study of graft-versus-host responses after intestinal transplantation. These TCRs are of unknown antigen specificity. TCRdb keeps only in-frame clones here, not all; method: immunoSEQ multiplex PCR. The sample carries tens of thousands of clones, roughly 95% recorded once. This material consisted of unstimulated CD4+ T cells sorted from spleen or lymph node cells, taken before transplant. The source of these receptors is a human donor who was the organ donor for an intestinal transplant.

As regards this clone: One end of the junction fails to match germline, which may point to a read error. The rearrangement links TRBV23-1 to TRBJ2-7; unclear D gene. TRBV23-1 is marked as an open reading frame, function uncertain. There are 12 residues in the CDR3. The CDR3: CAGSDGVDEQYF. CDR3 in DNA: TGCGCCGGCAGCGATGGCGTTGACGAGCAGTACTTC.

The gene calls are TRBV5-5 and TRBJ2-5, with D perhaps matching TRBD2 (7 bases). Between the trimmed V and J ends, which lost 0 bases and 2 bases, there was a span of 11 bases. CDR1 and CDR2 (germline): SGHKS, YYEKEE (reference sequence). This CDR3 has 15 amino acids. CDR3 sequence: CASSLAGGLQETQYF. The CDR3 DNA sequence: TGTGCCAGCAGCTTGGCCGGGGGGCTGCAAGAGACCCAGTACTTC.

This clone was counted only a few times. The chain combines TRBV6-6 with TRBJ1-5; D not certain. This CDR3 is 13 amino acids long. Trimming took off 8 bases at V and 7 bases at J, with 15 bases between the two ends. CDR1 and CDR2 (germline): MNHNY, SVGAGI (reference sequence). The CDR3 DNA reads TGTGCCAGCGCATCCTTTGGGTCCCAGCCCCAGCATTTT. Protein sequence: CASASFGSQPQHF.

The gene calls are TRBV7-2 and TRBJ1-2, with 9 bases lining up with TRBD1. Trimming removed 2 bases from V and 8 bases from J; junction bases left unmatched: 3. The CDR3 spans 13 residues. Germline V gene lookup returns CDR1 SGHTA and CDR2 FQGNSA. DNA for the CDR3: TGTGCCAGCAGCTTACGGGACAGGGTCGGCTACACCTTC. Its translation: CASSLRDRVGYTF.

This clone was counted a single time. The rearrangement links TRBV4-3 to TRBJ2-7, with D possibly being TRBD2 (6 bases). V lost 4 bases and J lost 4, with 14 bases in between. The CDR3 totals 14 residues. In germline, CDR1 is LGHNA, CDR2 YSLEER. The CDR3, as DNA: TGCGCCAGCAGCCTCCACGAGGAGGGTTACGAGCAGTACTTC. Encoded protein: CASSLHEEGYEQYF.

This sequence joins TRBV5-4 and TRBJ2-7, with TRBD2 matching over 11 bases. CDR3 length equals 16 residues. Germline assignment: CDR1 SGHNT and CDR2 YYREEE (reference sequence). Unmatched junction bases numbered 5, after V lost 0 bases and J lost 3 bases. The CDR3: CASSLASGGIHYEQYF. CDR3 in DNA: TGTGCCAGCAGCTTGGCTAGCGGGGGGATCCACTACGAGCAGTACTTC.

The V and J genes are TRBV27 and TRBJ2-3; TRBD2 matches 8 bases. This CDR3 spans 17 amino acids. The junction had 12 bases not matched to a gene; V was cut back by 5 bases and J by 2 bases. Germline-derived CDR1 and CDR2 are MNHEY and SMNVEV (reference sequence). In nucleotides, the CDR3 is TGTGCCAGCAGTGGCTCCGTAGCGGGGCCGCTCACAGATACGCAGTATTTT. Amino acids: CASSGSVAGPLTDTQYF.

The V gene is TRBV7-2, the J gene TRBJ2-7, with 9 bases aligning to TRBD2. Germline V lookup: CDR1 SGHTA, CDR2 FQGNSA. With 0 bases clipped from V and 0 bases from J, the junction kept 3 bases outside the gene matches. The CDR3 runs to 16 residues. Here the CDR3 reads CASSLALAGLSYEQYF. Here the CDR3 DNA reads TGTGCCAGCAGCTTAGCCCTAGCGGGGCTCTCCTACGAGCAGTACTTC.

The rearrangement links TRBV30 to TRBJ1-6; a weak D match, TRBD1 (5 bases). Trimming took 4 bases from V and 0 from J, leaving 13 bases between them. CDR3 length: 16 residues. Germline values: CDR1 GTSNPN, CDR2 SVGIG (reference sequence). The CDR3 is CAWTRQLSSYNSPLHF. The CDR3 DNA is TGTGCCTGGACTCGACAGTTGAGCTCCTATAATTCACCCCTCCACTTT. Combining the CDR3 with reference TRBV30 and TRBJ1-6 gives the whole variable domain SQTIHQWPATLVQPVGSPLSLECTVEGTSNPNLYWYRQAAGRGLQLLFYSVGIGQISSEVPQNLSASRPQDRQFILSSKKLLLSDSGFYLCAWTRQLSSYNSPLHFGNGTRLTVT.

The chain couples TRBV4-1 to TRBJ2-5; perhaps TRBD1 as D (5 bases). The germline V gene has CDR1 MGHRA and CDR2 YSYEKL. This CDR3 is 15 amino acids long. The V gene lost 2 bases and the J gene lost 1 base, with 11 bases spanning the gap. The CDR3 sequence is CASSQKRGPQETQYF. As DNA, the CDR3 is TGCGCCAGCAGCCAAAAAAGGGGCCCCCAAGAGACCCAGTACTTC.

This chain links TRBV7-2 with TRBJ2-1; 10 bases match TRBD1. The junction had 3 bases not matched to a gene; V was cut back by 5 bases and J by 2 bases. The CDR3 length is 15 residues. Germline V gene sequence: CDR1 SGHTA, CDR2 FQGNSA. CDR3 loop: CASSPTGGAYNEQFF. The CDR3 DNA follows: TGTGCCAGCAGCCCGACAGGGGGCGCCTACAATGAGCAGTTCTTC.

The rearrangement uses TRBV5-6 and TRBJ2-3; 8 positions agree with TRBD2. The CDR3 is 15 residues long. Germline V gives CDR1 SGHDT, CDR2 YYEEEE. With 2 bases clipped from V and 0 bases from J, the junction kept 2 bases outside the gene matches. CDR3: CASSFGGGSTDTQYF. The CDR3 nucleotides read TGTGCCAGCAGCTTCGGCGGGGGGAGCACAGATACGCAGTATTTT.

The chain has TRBV19 and TRBJ1-5; 7 bases match TRBD1. CDR3 length: 15 amino acids. Germline CDR1 reads LNHDA; CDR2 reads SQIVND (reference sequence). With 3 bases clipped from V and 6 bases from J, the junction kept 8 bases outside the gene matches. The CDR3 region is CASSISGGSSQPQHF. CDR3 nucleotide sequence: TGTGCCAGTAGTATTTCAGGGGGTTCAAGTCAGCCCCAGCATTTT.

This clone was detected once. V gene TRBV9 combines with J gene TRBJ2-7; D gene uncertain. CDR1 and CDR2 from the germline V gene are SGDLS and YYNGEE. The germline V and J ends were trimmed by 0 bases and 3 bases, with 4 bases remaining between them. The CDR3 spans 12 residues. CDR3 sequence reads: CASSVVGYEQYF. As DNA, the CDR3 is TGTGCCAGCAGCGTAGTCGGCTACGAGCAGTACTTC.